This record looks at one T cell receptor (beta chain) sequence and its context. The antigen remains unidentified. Sequencing was performed with immunoSEQ multiplex PCR; in TCRdb, only in-frame clones are kept and a portion is missing. The data show 250,000 to 300,000 clones, just over 85% seen once. The sample is drawn from a study of cytomegalovirus exposure and HLA in healthy donors. The study, taken as a whole, reports: Some public TCRs appeared in many individuals, while most sequences were rare. The authors confirmed in vitro that a few CMV-associated chains were specific for CMV antigens. The study recorded 160 or so TCR beta chains that were cytomegalovirus-associated.

Trimming removed 4 bases from V and 3 bases from J; junction bases left unmatched: 9. This CDR3 is built from 15 residues. Germline V CDR1 and CDR2: SGDLS, YYNGEE. The clonotype was recovered from a young woman in good health and CMV-seronegative. The chain has TRBV9 and TRBJ1-1, with 7 bases fitting TRBD1. Material: PBMCs. CDR3 in DNA: TGTGCCAGCAGCTCCCTTGGAGGGGGCTACACTGAAGCTTTCTTT. Amino acid sequence: CASSSLGGGYTEAFF.